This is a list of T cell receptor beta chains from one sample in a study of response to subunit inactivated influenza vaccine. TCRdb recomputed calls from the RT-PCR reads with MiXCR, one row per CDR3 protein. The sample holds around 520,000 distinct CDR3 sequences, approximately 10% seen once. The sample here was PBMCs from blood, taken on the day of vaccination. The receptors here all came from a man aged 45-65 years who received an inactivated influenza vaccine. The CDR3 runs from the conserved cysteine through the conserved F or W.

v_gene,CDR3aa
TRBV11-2,CASSTRLGAGGPGNIQYF
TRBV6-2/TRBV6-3,CASSPRRDVRNIQYF
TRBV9,CASSVSGTPVTEAFF
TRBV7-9,CASSSTGAGELFF
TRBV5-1,CASSRADRNSGNTIYF
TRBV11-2,CASSFSKSTDTQYF
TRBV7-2,CASTKGPPSTPQYF
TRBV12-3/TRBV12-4,CASSFLAGANTGELFF
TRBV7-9,CASSLRLAEGRQETQYF
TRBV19,CASRAGGRWGTDTQYF
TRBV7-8,CASSLAVAGDRSYEQYF
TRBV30,CAWSVLAGTNTDTQYF
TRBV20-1,CSARAASGGRTDTQYF
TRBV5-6,CASRLGTGIADTQYF
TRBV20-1,CSARRRETQYF
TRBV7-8,CASSLVGGAGRPQHF
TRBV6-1,CASSPRQGAAYEQYF
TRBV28,CASSYPGQGKETQYF
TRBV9,CASSVAPTVAYNEQFF
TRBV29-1,CSVGGEPYQETQYF
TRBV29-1,CSVEGNWGETQYF
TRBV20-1,CSAMTSGGGDEQFF
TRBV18,CASKKSGGNTDTQYF
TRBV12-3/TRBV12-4,CASSLGGRDEQFF
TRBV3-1,CASSRSRRPGELFF
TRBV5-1,CASRGFRGTEAFF
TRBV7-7,CASSLTTTANEQFF
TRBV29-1,CSADTINTEAFF
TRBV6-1,CASERLAGTTDTQYF
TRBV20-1,CSARDRTGENYEQYF
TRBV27,CASSCPTTPDRVGLTDTQYF
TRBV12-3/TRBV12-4,CASSFSSAGRPGKQYF
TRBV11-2,CASSLGLQEGTQYF
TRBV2,CASSAGLVTTYNEQFF
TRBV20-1,CSARGQTQPDTQYF
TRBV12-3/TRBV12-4,CASSPRTAKYEQYF
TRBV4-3,CASSQGPGLANTGELFF
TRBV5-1,CASSLDGRRAFF
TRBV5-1,CASSLKGSGETQYF
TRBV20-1,CSARVGTSGHYEQYF
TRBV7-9,CASSSRNTPHEQYF
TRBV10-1,CASSETRAADGDTQYF
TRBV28,CASSDRGSATEAFF
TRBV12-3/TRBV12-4,CASSPTPGYGYTF
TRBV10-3,CAISSSGGTSTDTQYF
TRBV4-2,CASSRLSTYNEQFF
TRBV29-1,CSVGGQLAVEAFF
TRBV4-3,CASSQDGGAQVGELFF
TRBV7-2,CGSSLRLAETSGANVLTF
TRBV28,CASLGGVEQYF